The 23 T cell receptor beta chains reported below all come from one sample, sequenced in a study of T cells in Graves' hyperthyroidism and ophthalmopathy. RNA transcripts served as the template for amplifying TCR beta CDR3 regions. HTBI primers drove first-round RT-PCR of the TCR CDR3. TCRdb reanalysed the multiplex PCR reads using MiXCR and keeps one entry per CDR3 protein. The repertoire holds 600,000 or so distinct CDR3 sequences, with roughly 17% as singletons. What was sequenced was blood. All receptors come from a young woman with Graves' hyperthyroidism.

The chain links TRBV4-3 to TRBJ2-1; 11 bases match TRBD2. Germline-derived CDR1 and CDR2 are LGHNA and YSLEER. With 3 bases clipped from V and 10 bases from J, the junction kept 11 bases outside the gene matches. The CDR3 length is 16 residues. The CDR3 spells CASSQSLAGDFGEQFF. DNA of the CDR3: TGCGCCAGCAGCCAGTCACTAGCGGGGGACTTCGGGGAGCAGTTCTTC.

The sample holds a few counts of this clonotype. The chain uses TRBV7-9 and TRBJ2-1, with a tentative D call TRBD2 (7 bases). The length of the CDR3 is 16 residues. In germline, CDR1 is SEHNR, CDR2 FQNEAQ (reference sequence). V shed 4 bases and J shed 0 bases, with 13 bases lying between them. DNA of the CDR3: TGTGCCAGCAGCTCGGGGGGACATAGCTCCTACAATGAGCAGTTCTTC. Its translation: CASSSGGHSSYNEQFF.

This clonotype was counted at least ten times. V gene TRBV30 combines with J gene TRBJ2-3; D could derive from TRBD1 or TRBD2 (5 bases each). The CDR3 covers 14 residues. With 4 bases removed from V and 4 bases from J, the gap between germline ends came to 15 bases. CDR1 is GTSNPN and CDR2 is SVGIG in the germline V gene (reference sequence). The CDR3 protein is CAWKPGRESDTQYF. The CDR3 nucleotides read TGTGCCTGGAAACCAGGGAGAGAGTCAGATACGCAGTATTTT.

This clonotype showed up many times. The rearrangement uses TRBV28 and TRBJ2-7, with D hard to call. V dropped 2 bases and J dropped 6 bases, with 11 bases sitting between them. The CDR3 runs 13 residues. CDR1 is MDHEN, CDR2 SYDVKM, per germline. CDR3 in DNA: TGTGCCAGCAGTTTAGTCCCCGCTTCCGAGCAGTACTTC. Translation gives CASSLVPASEQYF.

The chain employs TRBV2 and TRBJ2-3, with 12 nucleotides matching TRBD2. Germline CDR1 reads SNHLY; CDR2 reads FYNNEI. This CDR3 is built from 17 residues. The V and J ends lost 7 bases and 4 bases, in that order; junction bases with no gene match: 12. The CDR3, as DNA: TGTGCCAGCAATTCCGTCGGACTAGCGGGAAGCGCAGATACGCAGTATTTT. This translates into CASNSVGLAGSADTQYF.

CDR3 sequence: CASSLASWEDSINSYEQYF. CDR3 nucleotides: TGCGCCAGCAGCTTGGCTTCCTGGGAGGACAGTATTAACTCCTACGAGCAGTACTTC. The J gene is TRBJ2-7, the V gene TRBV5-1, with D possibly being TRBD1 or TRBD2 (6 bases each). CDR1 is SGHRS and CDR2 is YFSETQ in the germline V gene. Trimming shortened V by 0 bases and J by 0 bases, and 22 bases separated the two germline ends. This CDR3 has 19 residues.

V is TRBV2 and J is TRBJ2-2; D remains ambiguous. Trimming stripped 5 bases from V and 1 base from J, with 14 bases between. The V gene's germline CDR1 is SNHLY and CDR2 FYNNEI. There are 16 residues in the CDR3. In DNA, the CDR3 is TGTGCCAGCAGTCAGGTCCCGGGCGAGAACACCGGGGAGCTGTTTTTT. Its translation is CASSQVPGENTGELFF.

J is TRBJ2-4 and V is TRBV5-5; D not certain. V was clipped by 6 bases and J by 4 bases, with 17 bases between them. Germline CDR1 is SGHKS and CDR2 is YYEKEE (reference sequence). The CDR3 consists of 15 residues. The CDR3 loop reads CASKRQTAGKNIQYF. The DNA for the CDR3 is TGTGCCAGCAAACGCCAGACGGCCGGAAAAAACATTCAGTACTTC.

This clonotype was seen just once. This may come from a read error, since a much larger clone is one base off. This chain joins TRBV13 and TRBJ1-2; D call uncertain. The CDR3 loop spans 15 amino acids. CDR1 is PRHDT and CDR2 is FYEKMQ in the germline V gene (reference sequence). CDR3 in amino acids: CASSRLMRSWDGYAF. CDR3 coding DNA: TGTGCCAGCAGCCGCTTAATGAGGAGTTGGGATGGCTACGCCTTC.

This clonotype occurred many times. This chain joins TRBV28 and TRBJ2-5, with 9 bases matching TRBD2. V lost 4 bases, J lost 4 bases, and 10 bases stayed unmatched. CDR1 and CDR2 (germline): MDHEN, SYDVKM. The CDR3 extends over 16 amino acids. CDR3 in amino acids: CASSSSSILAGETQYF. The CDR3 bases are TGTGCCAGCAGTTCCTCCTCCATACTAGCGGGAGAGACCCAGTACTTC. Combining the CDR3 with reference TRBV28 and TRBJ2-5 gives the whole variable domain DVKVTQSSRYLVKRTGEKVFLECVQDMDHENMFWYRQDPGLGLRLIYFSYDVKMKEKGDIPEGYSVSREKKERFSLILESASTNQTSMYLCASSSSSILAGETQYFGPGTRLLVL.

This sequence joins TRBV4-2 and TRBJ2-7, with D possibly being TRBD2 (5 bases). The CDR3 runs 14 residues. From germline, CDR1 is LGHNA and CDR2 YNFKEQ. V was clipped by 2 bases and J by 0 bases, with 8 bases between them. The CDR3 DNA follows: TGTGCCAGCAGCCAACAGCGGACCTCCTACGAGCAGTACTTC. Residues: CASSQQRTSYEQYF.

This clonotype appeared a few times. This sequence joins TRBV4-1 and TRBJ2-7; TRBD2 aligns across 9 bases. The CDR3 covers 15 residues. CDR1 and CDR2 (germline): MGHRA, YSYEKL. V shed 4 bases, J shed 3 bases, and the junction held 7 bases outside the gene matches. CDR3 loop: CASSPTASGNYEQYF. The CDR3, as DNA: TGCGCCAGCAGCCCTACGGCTAGCGGGAACTACGAGCAGTACTTC.

This clonotype was seen a few times. A much larger clonotype is one base distant, so this may be a read error. The conserved final phenylalanine or tryptophan is absent from the CDR3, which likely points to a read error. V is TRBV28 and J is TRBJ1-1, with D tentatively TRBD1 (5 bases). Germline loops: CDR1 MDHEN, CDR2 SYDVKM. The CDR3 sequence is 12 residues long. Trimming cost V 10 bases and J 3 bases, with 12 bases left between them. The CDR3 DNA sequence: TGTGCCATCGGGGGATTGTACACTGAAGCTTTCCTT. It is translated as CAIGGLYTEAFL.

The rearrangement joins TRBV7-2 to TRBJ2-2; 7 bases map to TRBD1. V shed 1 base and J 6 bases; nucleotides not matched to a gene: 8. The CDR3 is made up of 16 amino acids. Germline values: CDR1 SGHTA, CDR2 FQGNSA. DNA of the CDR3: TGTGCCAGCAGCTTAGTAGGGGGCAGGGACCCCGGGGAGCTGTTTTTT. This codes for CASSLVGGRDPGELFF. The full variable domain, in which reference TRBV7-2 and TRBJ2-2 provide the parts outside the CDR3, is GAGVSQSPSNKVTEKGKDVELRCDPISGHTALYWYRQSLGQGLEFLIYFQGNSAPDKSGLPSDRFSAERTGGSVSTLTIQRTQQEDSAVYLCASSLVGGRDPGELFFGEGSRLTVL.

This clonotype came up many times. The V and J genes are TRBV5-1 and TRBJ2-3; 12 bases are a match to TRBD2. This CDR3 spans 17 amino acids. Per the germline V gene, CDR1 is SGHRS and CDR2 is YFSETQ. V lost 4 bases to trimming and J lost 5 bases; unmatched junction nucleotides: 11. CDR3 amino acids: CASSEVTSGRGGDTQYF. In nucleotides, the CDR3 is TGCGCCAGCAGCGAGGTGACTAGCGGGAGAGGGGGAGATACGCAGTATTTT.

This clonotype was observed a handful of times. The chain couples TRBV9 to TRBJ1-5; D unresolved. V was pared by 0 bases and J by 6 bases, with 7 bases between. The length of the CDR3 is 13 residues. Germline CDR1 is SGDLS and CDR2 is YYNGEE. The CDR3 coding sequence is TGTGCCAGCAGCGTAGATGGTGGTCAGCCCCAGCATTTT. Protein: CASSVDGGQPQHF.

In its sample, this clonotype was seen many times. The V and J genes are TRBV27 and TRBJ2-1; weak D call: TRBD1 (5 bases). The CDR3 length is 14 residues. V shed 5 bases and J shed 11 bases, with 19 bases lying between them. Looked up from germline, CDR1 is MNHEY and CDR2 is SMNVEV (reference sequence). For the CDR3, the DNA is TGTGCCAGCAGTATGGCTCCCGACAGCCATAAGCAGTTCTTC. Protein: CASSMAPDSHKQFF.

This clonotype has more than one count but fewer than ten. This rearrangement joins TRBV20-1 to TRBJ2-5, with 14 bases fitting TRBD2. CDR3 size: 17 residues. The germline V gene encodes CDR1 DFQATT and CDR2 SNEGSKA (reference sequence). CDR3 loop: CSPLWAGGLAGVETQYF. CDR3 DNA: TGCAGCCCCCTCTGGGCAGGGGGACTAGCGGGAGTAGAGACCCAGTACTTC.

The chain carries TRBV7-6 and TRBJ2-5; possible D gene TRBD2, 6 bases. The V end lost 0 bases, the J end lost 4 bases, and 12 bases lay between the germline ends. Germline V CDR1 and CDR2: SGHVS, FNYEAQ. The CDR3 totals 15 residues. The CDR3 here is CASSLAGGKGETQYF. In DNA, the CDR3 is TGTGCCAGCAGCTTAGCGGGGGGTAAGGGAGAGACCCAGTACTTC.

This clonotype was detected ten times or more. The genes are TRBV3-1 and TRBJ2-1; TRBD2 is a possible D gene (6 bases). V gave up 0 bases and J gave up 4 bases, with 13 bases separating them. Looked up from germline, CDR1 is LGHDT and CDR2 is YNNKEL (reference sequence). The CDR3 sequence is 16 residues long. The CDR3: CASSQDPLAEYNEQFF. CDR3 bases: TGTGCCAGCAGCCAAGATCCACTAGCCGAATACAATGAGCAGTTCTTC.

This clonotype was seen ten or more times. The gene calls are TRBV9 and TRBJ2-3; D may be TRBD2 (6 bases). CDR1 and CDR2 from the germline V gene are SGDLS and YYNGEE. Between the trimmed V and J ends, which lost 3 bases and 6 bases, there was a span of 11 bases. CDR3 length equals 13 residues. CDR3 nucleotides: TGTGCCAGCAGCGCCCACCGGGGGGATACGCAGTATTTT. As protein: CASSAHRGDTQYF.

This clonotype was seen repeatedly, ten times or more. The chain employs TRBV6-2 or TRBV6-3 and TRBJ2-7; D may be TRBD2 (6 bases). Trimming removed 7 bases from V and 2 bases from J, with 15 bases in between. The CDR3 runs to 14 residues. Germline-derived CDR1 and CDR2 are MNHEY and SVGEGT. CDR3 amino acids: CASTDPGDAYEQYF. The CDR3 nucleotides are TGTGCCAGCACCGACCCGGGGGATGCCTACGAGCAGTACTTC.

This chain links TRBV19 with TRBJ1-1; no reliable D call. The CDR3 spans 13 residues. V lost 6 bases to trimming and J lost 4 bases, with 12 bases between them. In germline, CDR1 is LNHDA, CDR2 SQIVND (reference sequence). The DNA for the CDR3 is TGTGCCAGTAGCCCTAGCAACCCCACTGAAGCTTTCTTT. Residues: CASSPSNPTEAFF.